The 9 T cell receptor beta chains in this list originate from one sample, sequenced in a study of shared clonotypes between healthy human individuals. Using immunoSEQ multiplex PCR, the repertoire was profiled, and TCRdb retains in-frame clones only, with some absent. The sample includes some 660,000 clones, 60% to 75% seen only once; the top ten take around 1.8%. The specimen sequenced was memory CD4+ T cells sorted from blood. Described subset: CD45RA-negative fraction. Receptor source: a woman aged 30 to 39 in good health.

With respect to this clone: Within the sample, other DNA sequences also encode this same CDR3. V usage is TRBV28 and J usage is TRBJ1-5; 7 bases agree with TRBD1. This CDR3 is 15 amino acids long. With V trimmed by 2 bases and J by 4 bases, 5 bases remained unmatched. From germline, CDR1 is MDHEN and CDR2 SYDVKM. The CDR3 DNA reads TGTGCCAGCAGTTTAACAGGGGCACGAAATCAGCCCCAGCATTTT. Protein sequence: CASSLTGARNQPQHF. The variable domain in full, completed from reference TRBV28 and TRBJ1-5, reads DVKVTQSSRYLVKRTGEKVFLECVQDMDHENMFWYRQDPGLGLRLIYFSYDVKMKEKGDIPEGYSVSREKKERFSLILESASTNQTSMYLCASSLTGARNQPQHFGDGTRLSIL.

This clone was counted a few times. This CDR3 is also generated by other DNA sequences in the sample. This chain joins TRBV30 and TRBJ1-1; TRBD1 agrees at 8 bases. The CDR3 is 13 amino acids. The ends lost 1 base at V and 4 bases at J; junction bases unmatched: 2. Germline V gives CDR1 GTSNPN, CDR2 SVGIG (reference sequence). The CDR3 DNA sequence: TGTGCCTGGAGTGAAGACAGGGGCACTGAAGCTTTCTTT. This translates into CAWSEDRGTEAFF.

About this clone: This likely reflects a read error, since a far larger clone is one base away. The chain couples TRBV6-5 to TRBJ2-7; perhaps TRBD1 as D (6 bases). CDR3 size: 13 residues. The germline V and J ends were trimmed by 5 bases and 1 base, with 9 bases remaining between them. CDR1 MNHEY and CDR2 SVGAGI come from the germline V gene. CDR3: CASSGDKSYEQYF. The CDR3 region has the DNA TGTGCCAGCAGTGGGGACAAGTCCTACGAGCAGTACTTC.

This clone has ten or more counts. This CDR3 reads CASSRRTSRTDTQYF. Here the CDR3 DNA reads TGTGCCAGCAGCCGCCGGACGTCTAGAACCGATACGCAGTATTTT. V gene TRBV7-9 combines with J gene TRBJ2-3; D not resolved. Germline V lookup: CDR1 SEHNR, CDR2 FQNEAQ (reference sequence). CDR3 size: 15 residues. Trimming took 5 bases from V and 6 from J, leaving 18 bases between them.

The V call is TRBV20-1, the J call TRBJ2-1; D unclear. Trimming stripped 6 bases from V and 5 bases from J, with 8 bases between. This CDR3 has 11 residues. Germline assignment: CDR1 DFQATT and CDR2 SNEGSKA (reference sequence). The CDR3 is CSATPHNEQFF. As DNA, the CDR3 is TGCAGTGCCACCCCCCACAATGAGCAGTTCTTC.

With respect to this clone: The same CDR3 is also encoded by other DNA sequences in this sample. The chain combines TRBV28 with TRBJ1-5; a weak D match, TRBD1 (6 bases). V gave up 3 bases and J gave up 7 bases, with 10 bases separating them. The germline gives CDR1 MDHEN, CDR2 SYDVKM. The CDR3 is 13 amino acids. Here the CDR3 reads CASSLTGGQPQHF. Here the CDR3 DNA reads TGTGCCAGCAGTTTGACAGGAGGCCAGCCCCAGCATTTT.

The chain uses TRBV30 and TRBJ2-5; D is uncertain. Germline V lookup: CDR1 GTSNPN, CDR2 SVGIG (reference sequence). The CDR3 spans 13 residues. V dropped 0 bases and J dropped 7 bases, with 12 bases sitting between them. The CDR3, as DNA: TGTGCCTGGAGTGTACCGCCTGGCGGGACCCAGTACTTC. Its translation: CAWSVPPGGTQYF.

This clone was seen many times. Other nucleotide sequences in the sample specify the same CDR3. This rearrangement joins TRBV5-1 to TRBJ1-1, with TRBD1 identical over 8 bases. Germline V gives CDR1 SGHRS, CDR2 YFSETQ. This CDR3 has 15 amino acids. J lost 4 bases, V lost 4 bases, and 9 bases had no gene match. In nucleotides, the CDR3 is TGCGCCAGCAGCCCCCGCCAGGGGGCGCGCACTGAAGCTTTCTTT. Translated: CASSPRQGARTEAFF.

The V gene is TRBV27, the J gene TRBJ2-2; a possible D gene is TRBD1 (6 bases). Germline V gives CDR1 MNHEY, CDR2 SMNVEV (reference sequence). The CDR3 loop spans 14 amino acids. Trimming took 0 bases from V and 4 from J, leaving 6 bases between them. The CDR3 DNA follows: TGTGCCAGCAGTTTATCCAGGGGCACCGGGGAGCTGTTTTTT. Protein product: CASSLSRGTGELFF.